The clone carrying this T cell receptor (beta chain) was counted only a few times. Antigen: not known. The source of the sample is a study of T cell repertoires in cytomegalovirus infection. Study background: Indications of both CMV infection and matching HLA type were provided by public TCR beta signatures.

TCRdb reanalysed the reads using MiXCR and keeps one entry per CDR3 protein. This sample has about 900,000 distinct CDR3 sequences, with about a third found just once. This receptor was taken from a human donor in good health (CMV status not recorded). Some clones in this sample may be carry-over from other donors' samples. The sequences come from cultured CD8+ T cells from PBMCs, collected from culture after CMV antigen stimulation.

The CDR3 coding sequence is TGCGCCAGCAGCCAGTCCCGGACAGGGGCTGAAGGCTACACCTTC. This sequence encodes CASSQSRTGAEGYTF. This chain joins TRBV4-3 and TRBJ1-2; 9 bases are shared with TRBD1. The CDR3 spans 15 residues. V shed 3 bases, J shed 8 bases, and the junction held 10 bases outside the gene matches. Germline CDR1 reads LGHNA; CDR2 reads YSLEER.